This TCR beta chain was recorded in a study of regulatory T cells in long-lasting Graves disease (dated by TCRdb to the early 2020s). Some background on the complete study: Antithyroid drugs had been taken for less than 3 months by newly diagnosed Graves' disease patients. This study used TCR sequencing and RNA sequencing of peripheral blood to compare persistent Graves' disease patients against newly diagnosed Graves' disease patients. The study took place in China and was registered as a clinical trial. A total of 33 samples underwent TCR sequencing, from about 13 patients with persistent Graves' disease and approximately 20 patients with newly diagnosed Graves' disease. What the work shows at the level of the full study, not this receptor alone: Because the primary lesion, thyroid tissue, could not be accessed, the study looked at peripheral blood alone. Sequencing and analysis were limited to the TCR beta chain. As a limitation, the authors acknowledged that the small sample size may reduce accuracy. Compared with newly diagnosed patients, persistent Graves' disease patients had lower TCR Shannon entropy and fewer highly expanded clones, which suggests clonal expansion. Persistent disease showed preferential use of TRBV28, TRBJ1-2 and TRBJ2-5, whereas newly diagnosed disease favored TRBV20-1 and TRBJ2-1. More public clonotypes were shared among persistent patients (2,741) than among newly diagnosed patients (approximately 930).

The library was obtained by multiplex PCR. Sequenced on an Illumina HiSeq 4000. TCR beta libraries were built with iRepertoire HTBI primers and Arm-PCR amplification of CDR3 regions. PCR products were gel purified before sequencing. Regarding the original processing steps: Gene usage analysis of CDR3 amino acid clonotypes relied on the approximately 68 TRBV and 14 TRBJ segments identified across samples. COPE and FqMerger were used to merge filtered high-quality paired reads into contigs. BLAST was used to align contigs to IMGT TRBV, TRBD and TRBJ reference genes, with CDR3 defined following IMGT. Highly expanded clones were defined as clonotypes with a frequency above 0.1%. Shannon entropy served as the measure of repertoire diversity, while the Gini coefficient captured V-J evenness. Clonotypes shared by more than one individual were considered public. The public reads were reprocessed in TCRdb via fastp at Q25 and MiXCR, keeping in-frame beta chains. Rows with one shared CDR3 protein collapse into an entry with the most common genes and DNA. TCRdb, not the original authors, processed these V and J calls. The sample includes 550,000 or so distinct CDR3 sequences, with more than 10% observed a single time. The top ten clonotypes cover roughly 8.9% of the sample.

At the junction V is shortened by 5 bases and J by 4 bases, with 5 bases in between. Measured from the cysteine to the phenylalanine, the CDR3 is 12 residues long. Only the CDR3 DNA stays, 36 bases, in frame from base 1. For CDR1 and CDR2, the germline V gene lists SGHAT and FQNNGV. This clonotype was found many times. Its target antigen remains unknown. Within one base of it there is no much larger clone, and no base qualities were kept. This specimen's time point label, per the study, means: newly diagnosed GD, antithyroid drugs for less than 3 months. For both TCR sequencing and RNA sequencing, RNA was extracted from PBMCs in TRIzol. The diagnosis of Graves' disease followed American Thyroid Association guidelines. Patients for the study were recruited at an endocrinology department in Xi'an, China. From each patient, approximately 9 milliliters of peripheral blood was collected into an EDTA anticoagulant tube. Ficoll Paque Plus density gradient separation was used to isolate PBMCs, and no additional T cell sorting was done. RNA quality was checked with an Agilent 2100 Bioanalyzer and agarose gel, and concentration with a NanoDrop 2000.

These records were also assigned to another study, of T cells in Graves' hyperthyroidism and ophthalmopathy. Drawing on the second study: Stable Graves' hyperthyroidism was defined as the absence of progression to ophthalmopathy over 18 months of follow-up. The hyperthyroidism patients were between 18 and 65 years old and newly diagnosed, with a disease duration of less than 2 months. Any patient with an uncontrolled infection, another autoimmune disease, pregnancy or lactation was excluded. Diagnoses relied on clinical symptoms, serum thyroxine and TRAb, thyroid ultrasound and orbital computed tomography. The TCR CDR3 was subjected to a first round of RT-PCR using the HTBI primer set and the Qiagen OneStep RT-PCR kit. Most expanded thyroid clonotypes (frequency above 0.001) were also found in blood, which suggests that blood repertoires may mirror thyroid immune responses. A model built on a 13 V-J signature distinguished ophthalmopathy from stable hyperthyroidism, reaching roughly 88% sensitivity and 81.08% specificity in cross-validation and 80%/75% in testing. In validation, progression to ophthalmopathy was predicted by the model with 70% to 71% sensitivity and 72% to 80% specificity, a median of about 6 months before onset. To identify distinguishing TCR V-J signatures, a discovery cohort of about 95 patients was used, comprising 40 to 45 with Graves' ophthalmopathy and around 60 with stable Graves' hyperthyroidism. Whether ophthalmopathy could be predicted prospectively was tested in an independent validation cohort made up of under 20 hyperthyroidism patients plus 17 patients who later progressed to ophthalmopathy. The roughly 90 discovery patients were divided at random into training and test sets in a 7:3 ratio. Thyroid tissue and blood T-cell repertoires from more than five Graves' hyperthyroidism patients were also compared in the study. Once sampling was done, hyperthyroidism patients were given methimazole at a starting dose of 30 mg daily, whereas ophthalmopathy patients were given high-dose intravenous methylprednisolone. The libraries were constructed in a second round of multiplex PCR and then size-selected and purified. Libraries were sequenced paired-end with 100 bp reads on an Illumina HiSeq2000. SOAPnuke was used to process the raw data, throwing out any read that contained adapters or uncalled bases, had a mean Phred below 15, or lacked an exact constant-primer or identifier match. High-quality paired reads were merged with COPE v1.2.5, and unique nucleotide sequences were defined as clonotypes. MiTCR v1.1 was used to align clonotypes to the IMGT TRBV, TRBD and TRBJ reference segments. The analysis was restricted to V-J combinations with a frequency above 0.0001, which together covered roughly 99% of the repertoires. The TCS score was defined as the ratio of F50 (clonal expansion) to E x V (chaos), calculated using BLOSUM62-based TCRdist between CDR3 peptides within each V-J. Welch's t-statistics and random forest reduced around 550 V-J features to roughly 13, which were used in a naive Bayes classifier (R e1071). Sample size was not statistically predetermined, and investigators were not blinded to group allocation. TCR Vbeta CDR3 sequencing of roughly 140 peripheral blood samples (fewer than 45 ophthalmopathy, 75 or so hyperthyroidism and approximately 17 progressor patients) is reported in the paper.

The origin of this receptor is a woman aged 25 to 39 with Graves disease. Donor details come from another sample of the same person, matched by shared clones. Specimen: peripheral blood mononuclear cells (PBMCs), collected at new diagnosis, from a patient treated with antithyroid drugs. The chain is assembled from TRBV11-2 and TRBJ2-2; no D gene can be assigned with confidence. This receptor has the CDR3 CASSLLTGELFF. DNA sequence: TGTGCCAGCAGCCTACTCACCGGGGAGCTGTTTTTT. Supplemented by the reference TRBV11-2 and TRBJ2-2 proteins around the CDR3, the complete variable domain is EAGVAQSPRYKIIEKRQSVAFWCNPISGHATLYWYQQILGQGPKLLIQFQNNGVVDDSQLPKDRFSAERLKGVDSTLKIQPAKLEDSAVYLCASSLLTGELFFGEGSRLTVL.